This T cell receptor beta chain is drawn from a study of identical twins. Study outcomes and limitations: Cord blood's abundant beta clonotypes had fewer insertions, unlike memory repertoires. Cross-sectional statistical analysis, not tracking of the same donors, underpinned the conclusions.

Germline lookup yields CDR1 SGHDN and CDR2 FVKESK. The V end was cut by 1 base, the J end by 0 bases, with 3 bases between. There are 13 residues in the CDR3. It was template switching that added a universal primer site, and there were unique molecular identifiers on the cDNA. From the 5' RACE reads, TCRdb called clonotypes with MiXCR, one entry per CDR3 protein. Seen here are 450,000 or so distinct CDR3 sequences, about 14% observed once, and the top ten hold about 0.52%. This clonotype showed up many times. The target antigen is unknown. The donors were all healthy and Caucasian. This same sample was also part of a study on yellow fever vaccine responses in identical twins.

Sequencing input: CD4+ T cells sorted from blood. The chain links TRBV14 to TRBJ1-2; no firm D call. The TCR sequence derives from a woman between 18 and 29 years old in good health. For the CDR3, the DNA is TGTGCCAGCAGCCAAGGACCTAACTATGGCTACACCTTC. Protein sequence: CASSQGPNYGYTF.